This TCR beta chain was recorded in a study of blood T cell repertoires in COVID-19. Study information: In each case, the material was cDNA or gDNA derived from T cells, B-cell-depleted T cells, or PBMCs.

Followed longitudinally, the Seattle patients had been enrolled during active infection. Germline lookup yields CDR1 MNHEY and CDR2 SMNVEV (reference sequence). The CDR3 length is 11 residues. Trimming took off 6 bases at V and 7 bases at J, with 8 bases between the two ends. How the authors handled the data: Reference gene primer amplification gave nucleated cell count estimates. Some clones are missing from TCRdb's copy, which holds only in-frame ones; the method was immunoSEQ multiplex PCR. V and J calls and clone size are copied from that table; D and trimming were computed from the DNA. The sample includes a few hundred thousand clones, roughly nine tenths of them seen just once.

This chain connects TRBV27 to TRBJ2-3; unclear D gene. Sequenced sample: peripheral blood. This clonotype originated in a woman aged 30 to 39 with COVID-19, enrolled during active disease. The DNA for the CDR3 is TGTGCCAGCAGCTCCGCGAATACGCAGTATTTT. It translates to CASSSANTQYF.